This TCR beta chain was captured in a study of blood T cell repertoires in COVID-19. The wider study: From the United States, Italy and Spain came samples of acute and convalescent COVID-19.

The germline V gene has CDR1 SGHRS and CDR2 YFSETQ. V lost 0 bases to trimming and J lost 3 bases; unmatched junction nucleotides: 7. The CDR3 covers 17 residues. The protocol was immunoSEQ multiplex PCR, while the TCRdb copy is restricted to in-frame clones and leaves out a portion. The sample has around 200,000 clones; around 83% are singletons. In this sample, this clone turned up a few times. The chain links TRBV5-1 to TRBJ2-3; 10 bases fit TRBD1. Sequencing used peripheral blood. The receptor's source is a man aged 40-55 years with active or convalescent COVID-19. The CDR3 region has the DNA TGCGCCAGCAGCTTGGGTACAGGGGGACAGGGGACAGATACGCAGTATTTT. The encoded protein is CASSLGTGGQGTDTQYF.